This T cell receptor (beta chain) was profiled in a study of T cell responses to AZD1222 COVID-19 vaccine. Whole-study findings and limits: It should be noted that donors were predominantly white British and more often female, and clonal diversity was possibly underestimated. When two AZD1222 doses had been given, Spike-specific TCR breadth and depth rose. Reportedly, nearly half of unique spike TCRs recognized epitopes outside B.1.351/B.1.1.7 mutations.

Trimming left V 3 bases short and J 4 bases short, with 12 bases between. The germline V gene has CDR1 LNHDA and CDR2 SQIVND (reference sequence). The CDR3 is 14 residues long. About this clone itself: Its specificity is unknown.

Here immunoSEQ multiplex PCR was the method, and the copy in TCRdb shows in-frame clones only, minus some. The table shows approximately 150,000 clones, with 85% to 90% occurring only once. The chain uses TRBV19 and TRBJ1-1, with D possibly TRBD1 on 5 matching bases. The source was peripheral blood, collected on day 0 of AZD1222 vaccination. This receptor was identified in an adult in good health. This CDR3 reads CASSIPGLGTEAFF. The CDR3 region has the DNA TGTGCCAGTAGTATCCCGGGACTCGGCACTGAAGCTTTCTTT.